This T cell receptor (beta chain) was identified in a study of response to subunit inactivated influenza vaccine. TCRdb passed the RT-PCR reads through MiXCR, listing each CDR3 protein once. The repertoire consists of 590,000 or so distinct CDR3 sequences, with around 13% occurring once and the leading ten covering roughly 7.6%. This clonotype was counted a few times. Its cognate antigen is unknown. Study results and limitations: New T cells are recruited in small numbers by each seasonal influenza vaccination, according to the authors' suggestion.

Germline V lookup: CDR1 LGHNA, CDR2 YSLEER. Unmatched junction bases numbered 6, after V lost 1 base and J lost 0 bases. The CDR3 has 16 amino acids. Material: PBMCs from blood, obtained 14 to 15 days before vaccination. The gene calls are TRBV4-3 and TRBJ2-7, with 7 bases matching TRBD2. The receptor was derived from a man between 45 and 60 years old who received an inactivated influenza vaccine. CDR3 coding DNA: TGCGCCAGCAGCCAAGGCGCAGCGGGGAGCTCCTACGAGCAGTACTTC. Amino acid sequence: CASSQGAAGSSYEQYF.